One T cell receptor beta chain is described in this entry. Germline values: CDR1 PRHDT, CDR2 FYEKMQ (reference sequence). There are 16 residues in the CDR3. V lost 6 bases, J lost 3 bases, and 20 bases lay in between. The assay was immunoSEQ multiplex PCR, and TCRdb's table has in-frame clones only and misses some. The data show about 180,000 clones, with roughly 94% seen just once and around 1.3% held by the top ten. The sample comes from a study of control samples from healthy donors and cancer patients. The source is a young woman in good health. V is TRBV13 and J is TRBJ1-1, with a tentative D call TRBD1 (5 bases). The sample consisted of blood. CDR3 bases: TGTGCCAGCAGGACTTGGGTGTCCGGACATCACACTGAAGCTTTCTTT. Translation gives CASRTWVSGHHTEAFF.